The present TCR beta chain was sequenced within a study of cytomegalovirus exposure and HLA in healthy donors. Study-wide results and caveats: Rare TCR sequences dominated, though some public TCRs recurred in many donors. Cytomegalovirus association was assigned to about 150 TCR beta chains. The authors later linked a missense DCLRE1C variant to TCR beta V- and J-gene trimming.

This CDR3 has 16 amino acids. CDR1 SGHRS and CDR2 YFSETQ come from the germline V gene. V lost 3 bases to trimming and J lost 5 bases; unmatched junction nucleotides: 12. The PCR employed 60 Vbeta primers together with 13 Jbeta primers. Here immunoSEQ multiplex PCR was the method, and the copy in TCRdb shows in-frame clones only, minus some. The sample includes 110,000 to 150,000 clones, approximately 80% of them seen just once. Comment on this clone: Its specificity is unknown.

This receptor was taken from a woman in her fifties or sixties in good health and CMV-seronegative. The V call is TRBV5-1, the J call TRBJ2-5, with 8 bases lining up with TRBD2. Sequenced material: PBMCs. CDR3 loop: CASSSGGGSHVETQYF. The DNA of the CDR3 is TGCGCCAGCAGCTCGGGAGGGGGTTCCCACGTGGAGACCCAGTACTTC.